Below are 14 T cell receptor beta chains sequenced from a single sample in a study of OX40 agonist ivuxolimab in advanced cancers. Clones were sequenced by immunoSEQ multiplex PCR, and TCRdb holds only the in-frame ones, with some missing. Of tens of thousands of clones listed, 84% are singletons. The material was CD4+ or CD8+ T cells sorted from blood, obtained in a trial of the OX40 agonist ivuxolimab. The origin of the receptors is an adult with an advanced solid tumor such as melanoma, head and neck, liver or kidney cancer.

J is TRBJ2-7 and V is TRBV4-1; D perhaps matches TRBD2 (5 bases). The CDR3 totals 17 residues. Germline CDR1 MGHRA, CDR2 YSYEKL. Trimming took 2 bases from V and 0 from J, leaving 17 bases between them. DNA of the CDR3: TGCGCCAGCAGCCAACAATTCGGGGTTACAAGCTCCTACGAGCAGTACTTC. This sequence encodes CASSQQFGVTSSYEQYF.

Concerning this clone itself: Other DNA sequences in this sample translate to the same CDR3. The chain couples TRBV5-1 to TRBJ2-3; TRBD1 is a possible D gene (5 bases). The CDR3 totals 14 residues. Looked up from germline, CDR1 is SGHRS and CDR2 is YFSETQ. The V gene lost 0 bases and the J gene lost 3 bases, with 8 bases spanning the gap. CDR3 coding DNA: TGCGCCAGCAGCTTGGGTGACAGTACAGATACGCAGTATTTT. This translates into CASSLGDSTDTQYF.

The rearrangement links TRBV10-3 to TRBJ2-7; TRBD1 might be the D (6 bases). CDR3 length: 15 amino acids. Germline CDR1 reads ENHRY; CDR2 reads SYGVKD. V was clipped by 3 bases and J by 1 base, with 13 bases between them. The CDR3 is CAISDTGTRSYEQYF. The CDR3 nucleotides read TGTGCCATCAGTGATACCGGGACAAGGTCCTACGAGCAGTACTTC.

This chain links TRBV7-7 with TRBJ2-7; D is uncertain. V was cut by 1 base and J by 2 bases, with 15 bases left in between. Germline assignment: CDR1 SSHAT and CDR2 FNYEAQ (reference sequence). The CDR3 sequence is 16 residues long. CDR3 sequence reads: CASSLEFSQSPYEQYF. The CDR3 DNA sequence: TGTGCCAGCAGCTTAGAGTTTAGTCAATCCCCCTACGAGCAGTACTTC.

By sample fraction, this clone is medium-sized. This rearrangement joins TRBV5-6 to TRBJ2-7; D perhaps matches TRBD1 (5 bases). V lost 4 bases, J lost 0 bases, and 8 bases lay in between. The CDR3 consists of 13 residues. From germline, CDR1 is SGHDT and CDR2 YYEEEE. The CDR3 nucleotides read TGTGCCAGCAGCATGGACACCTCCTACGAGCAGTACTTC. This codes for CASSMDTSYEQYF.

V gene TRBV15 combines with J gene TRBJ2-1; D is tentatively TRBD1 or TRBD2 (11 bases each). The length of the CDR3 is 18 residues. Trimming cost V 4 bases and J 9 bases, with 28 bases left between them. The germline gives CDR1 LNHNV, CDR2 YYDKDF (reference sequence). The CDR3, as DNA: TGTGCCACCAGCACCGGACTAGCGGGCGTGGGGACAGGGGGTGAGCAGTTCTTC. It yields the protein CATSTGLAGVGTGGEQFF.

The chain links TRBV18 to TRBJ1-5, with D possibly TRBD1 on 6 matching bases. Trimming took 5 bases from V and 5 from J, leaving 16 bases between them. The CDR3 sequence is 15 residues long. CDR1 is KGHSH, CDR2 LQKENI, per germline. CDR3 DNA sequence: TGTGCCAGCTCAGAAACGGACAGCTACTATCAGCCCCAGCATTTT. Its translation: CASSETDSYYQPQHF. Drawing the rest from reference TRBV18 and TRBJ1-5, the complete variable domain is NAGVMQNPRHLVRRRGQEARLRCSPMKGHSHVYWYRQLPEEGLKFMVYLQKENIIDESGMPKERFSAEFPKEGPSILRIQQVVRGDSAAYFCASSETDSYYQPQHFGDGTRLSIL.

The CDR3 sequence: CASSQVDILAYNEQFF. In DNA form, the CDR3 reads TGCGCCAGCAGCCAAGTCGATATACTAGCCTACAATGAGCAGTTCTTC. The chain uses TRBV4-1 and TRBJ2-1; D is possibly TRBD2 (5 bases). The V end was cut by 1 base, the J end by 2 bases, with 12 bases between. This CDR3 contains 16 residues. CDR1 MGHRA and CDR2 YSYEKL come from the germline V gene.

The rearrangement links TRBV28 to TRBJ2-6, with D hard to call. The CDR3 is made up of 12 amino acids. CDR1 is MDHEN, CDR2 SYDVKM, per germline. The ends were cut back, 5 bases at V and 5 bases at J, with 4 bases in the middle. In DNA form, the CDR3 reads TGTGCCAGCAGTCGCCGGGCCAACGTCCTGACTTTC. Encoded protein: CASSRRANVLTF.

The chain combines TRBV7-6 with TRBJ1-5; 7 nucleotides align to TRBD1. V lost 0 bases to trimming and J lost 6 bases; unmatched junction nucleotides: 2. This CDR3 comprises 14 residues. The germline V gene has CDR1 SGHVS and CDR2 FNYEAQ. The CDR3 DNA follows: TGTGCCAGCAGCTTAGCCCAGGGGGGTCAGCCCCAGCATTTT. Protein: CASSLAQGGQPQHF.

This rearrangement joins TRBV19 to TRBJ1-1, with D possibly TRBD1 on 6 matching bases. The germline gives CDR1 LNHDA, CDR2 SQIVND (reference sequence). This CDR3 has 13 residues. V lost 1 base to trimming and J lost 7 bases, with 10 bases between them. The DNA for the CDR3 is TGTGCCAGTAGTATAGGGTACAGGGTTGAAGCTTTCTTT. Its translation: CASSIGYRVEAFF.

Written as DNA, the CDR3 is TGTGCCACCAGCAGAGAGTGGGCGTACCAAGAGACCCAGTACTTC. Translating gives CATSREWAYQETQYF. The gene calls are TRBV15 and TRBJ2-5; D gene ambiguous. This CDR3 is 15 amino acids long. CDR1 and CDR2 (germline): LNHNV, YYDKDF (reference sequence). The V and J ends lost 0 bases and 0 bases respectively, with 8 bases between them.

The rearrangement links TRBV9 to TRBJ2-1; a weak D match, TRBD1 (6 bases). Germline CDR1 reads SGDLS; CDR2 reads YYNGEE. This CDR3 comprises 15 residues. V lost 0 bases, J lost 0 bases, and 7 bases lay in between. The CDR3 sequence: CASSVEGDSYNEQFF. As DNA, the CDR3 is TGTGCCAGCAGCGTAGAGGGGGACTCCTACAATGAGCAGTTCTTC.

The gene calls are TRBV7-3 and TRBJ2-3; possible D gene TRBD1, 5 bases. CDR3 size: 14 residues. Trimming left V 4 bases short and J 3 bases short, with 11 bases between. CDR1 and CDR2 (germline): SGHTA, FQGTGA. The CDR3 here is CASSSRQGTDTQYF. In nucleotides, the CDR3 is TGTGCCAGCAGCTCAAGGCAGGGAACAGATACGCAGTATTTT.